This passage covers 13 T cell receptor beta chains from one sample sequenced in a study of cytomegalovirus exposure and HLA in healthy donors (TCRdb year 2017). Receptor libraries were prepared by the immunoSEQ multiplex PCR assay. The multiplex PCR relied on a mix of 60 forward primers for TCR Vbeta segments and 13 reverse primers for TCR Jbeta segments. TCRdb carries this immuneACCESS record with in-frame sequences only. Its versions omit some clonotypes, under half of them owing to an unresolved V gene in the studies checked, with the rest unexplained. The sample table records nearly 110,000 clones; approximately 70% of these occur just once. 0.6% to 1% of the sample comes from the top ten. The sequencing sample was made of PBMCs. Source of these receptors: a boy younger than 18 in good health and CMV-seronegative.

This rearrangement joins TRBV4-3 to TRBJ1-6, with a possible D match to TRBD1 (6 bases). Germline CDR1 is LGHNA and CDR2 is YSLEER. This CDR3 is 18 amino acids long. V was cut by 1 base and J by 0 bases, with 13 bases left in between. The CDR3 DNA sequence: TGCGCCAGCAGCCAAGCGGGAGGGGGGCACTCCTATAATTCACCCCTCCACTTT. It specifies CASSQAGGGHSYNSPLHF.

The chain carries TRBV2 and TRBJ2-7; the D gene is possibly TRBD1 (6 bases). Germline V gene sequence: CDR1 SNHLY, CDR2 FYNNEI. V was clipped by 5 bases and J by 1 base, with 9 bases between them. This CDR3 is 13 amino acids long. The DNA for the CDR3 is TGTGCCAGCAGTCGACAGGATTCCTACGAGCAGTACTTC. It codes for CASSRQDSYEQYF. Looking up the rest from reference TRBV2 and TRBJ2-7 gives the full variable domain: EPEVTQTPSHQVTQMGQEVILRCVPISNHLYFYWYRQILGQKVEFLVSFYNNEISEKSEIFDDQFSVERPDGSNFTLKIRSTKLEDSAMYFCASSRQDSYEQYFGPGTRLTVT.

Turning to this clone: This specimen includes other DNA sequences encoding the same CDR3. This chain's CDR3 is CASSLVLETQYF. CDR3 nucleotide sequence: TGCGCCAGCAGCTTGGTTCTGGAGACCCAGTACTTC. This chain uses TRBV5-1 with TRBJ2-5; no clear D. This CDR3 contains 12 residues. Germline V gives CDR1 SGHRS, CDR2 YFSETQ. V lost 0 bases, J lost 5 bases, and 5 bases lay in between.

The chain recombines TRBV14 with TRBJ1-6, with a tentative D call TRBD1 (5 bases). The length of the CDR3 is 13 residues. Germline V gene lookup returns CDR1 SGHDN and CDR2 FVKESK. The germline V and J ends were trimmed by 4 bases and 11 bases, with 12 bases remaining between them. CDR3 nucleotide sequence: TGTGCCAGCAGCCCCTTTGACAGAGCACCCCTCCACTTT. It encodes CASSPFDRAPLHF.

The J gene is TRBJ2-7, the V gene TRBV19, with TRBD2 matching over 15 bases. The CDR3 is 16 residues long. The ends lost 1 base at V and 2 bases at J; junction bases unmatched: 0. Germline CDR1 LNHDA, CDR2 SQIVND (reference sequence). CDR3 in amino acids: CASSIGTSGRAYEQYF. The DNA of the CDR3 is TGTGCCAGTAGTATAGGGACTAGCGGGAGGGCCTACGAGCAGTACTTC.

This clone was seen more than once but under ten times. The rearrangement uses TRBV7-9 and TRBJ1-1; TRBD1 agrees at 8 bases. The germline gives CDR1 SEHNR, CDR2 FQNEAQ (reference sequence). The CDR3 is 13 amino acids. Trimming removed 5 bases from V and 4 bases from J; junction bases left unmatched: 3. The CDR3 is CASSRQGSTEAFF. CDR3 bases: TGTGCCAGCAGCCGACAGGGGAGCACTGAAGCTTTCTTT.

The chain combines TRBV4-1 with TRBJ2-1; 10 nucleotides agree with TRBD2. There are 14 residues in the CDR3. CDR1 MGHRA and CDR2 YSYEKL come from the germline V gene. The junction had 10 bases not matched to a gene; V was cut back by 9 bases and J by 8 bases. For the CDR3, the DNA is TGCGCCAGTAGGTCCCTAGCGGGAGACCATGAGCAGTTCTTC. Translating gives CASRSLAGDHEQFF.

This clone has just a few counts. This CDR3 is missing its conserved last phenylalanine or tryptophan, likely due to a read error. The DNA is omitted, as the CDR3 cannot be located on it reliably, and the CDR3 follows TCRdb's listing. This rearrangement joins TRBV6-5 to TRBJ1-1; the table's D call TRBD1 went unverified against the DNA. The germline V gene encodes CDR1 MNHEY and CDR2 SVGAGI. The CDR3 extends over 14 residues, inclusive of both ends. Here the CDR3 reads CASSYGQGTGDLLV.

The chain has TRBV10-3 and TRBJ1-1; the match to TRBD1 covers 9 bases. J lost 7 bases, V lost 3 bases, and 6 bases had no gene match. The length of the CDR3 is 14 residues. CDR1 is ENHRY, CDR2 SYGVKD, per germline. The CDR3 loop reads CAISDDRGGLEAFF. As DNA, the CDR3 is TGTGCCATCAGTGACGACAGGGGGGGGCTTGAAGCTTTCTTT.

This sequence joins TRBV30 and TRBJ2-7, with TRBD1 as a possible D gene (5 bases). The CDR3 has 14 residues. Trimming removed 4 bases from V and 6 bases from J, with 19 bases in between. Germline loops: CDR1 GTSNPN, CDR2 SVGIG (reference sequence). The CDR3 DNA follows: TGTGCCTGGAACCCCCGGACATCTACGATCGAGCAGTACTTC. Amino acid sequence: CAWNPRTSTIEQYF. Together with reference TRBV30 and TRBJ2-7, the CDR3 gives the full variable domain: SQTIHQWPATLVQPVGSPLSLECTVEGTSNPNLYWYRQAAGRGLQLLFYSVGIGQISSEVPQNLSASRPQDRQFILSSKKLLLSDSGFYLCAWNPRTSTIEQYFGPGTRLTVT.

This clone appeared a few times. The rearrangement uses TRBV30 and TRBJ1-2; no clear D gene. CDR3 length equals 12 residues. The germline gives CDR1 GTSNPN, CDR2 SVGIG (reference sequence). V gave up 3 bases and J gave up 4 bases, with 9 bases separating them. CDR3 in amino acids: CAWSPGGYGYTF. CDR3 coding DNA: TGTGCCTGGAGCCCAGGAGGCTATGGCTACACCTTC.

The V gene is TRBV5-5, the J gene TRBJ1-5; D not resolved. The germline V gene encodes CDR1 SGHKS and CDR2 YYEKEE (reference sequence). The CDR3 extends over 16 amino acids. With 0 bases removed from V and 0 bases from J, the gap between germline ends came to 10 bases. CDR3 DNA sequence: TGTGCCAGCAGCTTGGATGTACAAATTAGCAATCAGCCCCAGCATTTT. Amino acids: CASSLDVQISNQPQHF.

This chain links TRBV19 with TRBJ1-1; possibly TRBD1 for D (5 bases). This CDR3 is built from 14 residues. V gave up 6 bases and J gave up 0 bases, with 11 bases separating them. Germline CDR1 reads LNHDA; CDR2 reads SQIVND (reference sequence). CDR3 sequence reads: CASRVTDMNTEAFF. The CDR3 coding sequence is TGTGCCAGTAGGGTGACAGACATGAACACTGAAGCTTTCTTT.